The 26 T cell receptor beta chains below were found in one sample sequenced in a study of Graves' ophthalmopathy and Graves' hyperthyroidism. Amplification from RNA transcripts yielded the TCR beta CDR3 regions. Second-round multiplex PCR came after a first-round RT-PCR that employed HTBI primers. From the multiplex PCR reads, TCRdb called clonotypes with MiXCR, one entry per CDR3 protein. Counted here are approximately 1.2 million distinct CDR3 sequences, about 35% occurring once; the ten biggest clones make up approximately 10%. The material sequenced was peripheral blood or thyroid tissue (not recorded which). The source of these receptors is an adult man with Graves' hyperthyroidism.

A note on this clonotype: This clone may be a read error of a much larger clone one base away. V usage is TRBV7-2 and J usage is TRBJ1-6; tentative D call: TRBD1 (5 bases). This CDR3 is 14 amino acids long. Germline lookup yields CDR1 SGHTA and CDR2 FQGNSA. The CDR3 region has the DNA TGCGCCAGCAGCCAAGACAGAATCGATTCACCCCTCCACTTT. Translating it yields CASSQDRIDSPLHF.

Turning to this clonotype: A clone one base away is much larger, so this may be a read error. J is TRBJ2-7 and V is TRBV7-9; no clear D gene. Germline CDR1 and CDR2: SEHNR and FQNEAQ (reference sequence). This CDR3 region has 13 residues. This chain's CDR3 is CAGSLTPRWEQYF. The CDR3 DNA follows: TGTGCCGGCAGCTTAACCCCTCGGTGGGAGCAGTACTTC.

In this sample, this clonotype turned up a few times. This sequence joins TRBV6-5 and TRBJ2-7; maybe TRBD1 (6 bases). Between the trimmed V and J ends, which lost 8 bases and 6 bases, there was a span of 17 bases. Germline CDR1 is MNHEY and CDR2 is SVGAGI. The CDR3 consists of 13 residues. CDR3 in amino acids: CASQQGLVREQYF. The DNA for the CDR3 is TGTGCCAGCCAACAGGGTTTGGTTCGCGAGCAGTACTTC.

CDR3 loop: CASSPEAGRSSYEQYF. CDR3 in DNA: TGTGCCAGCAGCCCGGAGGCGGGGAGAAGCTCCTACGAGCAGTACTTC. The genes are TRBV5-4 and TRBJ2-7; D may be TRBD2 (6 bases). Germline V gives CDR1 SGHNT, CDR2 YYREEE (reference sequence). This CDR3 is built from 16 residues. Trimming pared 4 bases from V and 0 bases from J, leaving 17 bases between.

This clonotype came up a few times. The chain combines TRBV29-1 with TRBJ2-7; TRBD1 aligns across 8 bases. Germline V CDR1 and CDR2: SQVTM, ANQGSEA. The CDR3 totals 15 residues. The V gene end was trimmed by 4 bases and the J gene end by 5 bases; junction bases not matched to a gene: 13. CDR3 loop: CSVGGHRGYSNEQYF. The DNA of the CDR3 is TGCAGCGTTGGGGGCCACAGGGGGTATTCGAACGAGCAGTACTTC.

In this sample, this clonotype turned up many times. The V and J genes are TRBV5-8 and TRBJ1-5, with TRBD1 as a possible D gene (5 bases). This CDR3 region has 15 residues. Deletions cut 3 bases from V and 0 bases from J, with 10 bases between. Germline V lookup: CDR1 SGHTS, CDR2 YDEGEE. CDR3 DNA: TGTGCCAGCAGCTCATCAGGGTATAGCAATCAGCCCCAGCATTTT. Its translation is CASSSSGYSNQPQHF.

The chain joins TRBV7-8 to TRBJ2-7; the match to TRBD1 covers 10 bases. Germline-derived CDR1 and CDR2 are SGHVS and FQNEAQ. The trim removed 5 bases at V and 5 bases at J, leaving 9 bases unmatched. The CDR3 runs 15 residues. CDR3 sequence reads: CASSNHGQGVDEQYF. The CDR3 bases are TGTGCCAGCAGCAACCATGGACAGGGGGTCGACGAGCAGTACTTC. Complete variable domain (other parts from reference TRBV7-8 and TRBJ2-7): GAGVSQSPRYKVAKRGQDVALRCDPISGHVSLFWYQQALGQGPEFLTYFQNEAQLDKSGLPSDRFFAERPEGSVSTLKIQRTQQEDSAVYLCASSNHGQGVDEQYFGPGTRLTVT.

In its sample, this clonotype was seen many times. The V call is TRBV20-1, the J call TRBJ1-6; the D gene is possibly TRBD1 (5 bases). CDR1 DFQATT and CDR2 SNEGSKA come from the germline V gene (reference sequence). This CDR3 comprises 15 residues. V lost 2 bases to trimming and J lost 6 bases, with 14 bases between them. CDR3 DNA sequence: TGCAGTGCTAGAACCTCCGGGACGGCTAATTCACCCCTCCACTTT. Protein product: CSARTSGTANSPLHF.

There are many counts of this clonotype. This chain's CDR3 is CASSPRGQGALYEQYF. CDR3 nucleotides: TGTGCCAGCAGCCCTCGAGGACAGGGGGCGTTATACGAGCAGTACTTC. This chain uses TRBV7-9 with TRBJ2-7; TRBD1 matches 11 bases. Germline V lookup: CDR1 SEHNR, CDR2 FQNEAQ (reference sequence). The CDR3 extends over 16 amino acids. The V and J ends lost 5 bases and 4 bases, in that order; junction bases with no gene match: 10.

The sample holds one count of this clonotype. A much larger clone differs by one base, so this may be a read error. The gene calls are TRBV10-3 and TRBJ1-2; a possible D gene is TRBD1 (5 bases). V was cut by 6 bases and J by 4 bases, with 18 bases left in between. This CDR3 spans 15 amino acids. Germline V gives CDR1 ENHRY, CDR2 SYGVKD. The CDR3 region has the DNA TGTGCCATCAGGCCCGACTCGGGGGTGAGCTATGGCTACACCTTC. It translates to CAIRPDSGVSYGYTF.

J is TRBJ1-4 and V is TRBV10-2; no clear D gene. V lost 6 bases and J 3 bases, leaving 8 bases between the germline ends. The germline CDR1 and CDR2 sequences are WSHSY and SAAADI. The CDR3 length is 13 residues. The CDR3 spells CASSGVANEKLFF. DNA of the CDR3: TGCGCCAGCAGCGGGGTTGCTAATGAAAAACTGTTTTTT.

The chain combines TRBV20-1 with TRBJ2-7; maybe TRBD2 (7 bases). Trimming left V 5 bases short and J 4 bases short, with 15 bases between. In germline, CDR1 is DFQATT, CDR2 SNEGSKA (reference sequence). The CDR3 has 13 amino acids. The CDR3 DNA reads as TGCAGTGCTCCCAAGGGGGGGCATTACGAGCAGTACTTC. It encodes CSAPKGGHYEQYF.

The chain uses TRBV24-1 and TRBJ1-2, with 11 positions matching TRBD1. Germline V gene sequence: CDR1 KGHDR, CDR2 SFDVKD. V shed 3 bases, J shed 8 bases, and the junction held 13 bases outside the gene matches. The CDR3 spans 17 residues. In DNA form, the CDR3 reads TGTGCCACCAGTGATGTATTCAGTGGGGACAGGGGGGACGGCTACACCTTC. It specifies CATSDVFSGDRGDGYTF.

The J gene is TRBJ2-6, the V gene TRBV11-2; the match to TRBD1 covers 9 bases. CDR1 is SGHAT and CDR2 is FQNNGV in the germline V gene. J was trimmed by 0 bases and V by 5 bases; bases with no gene match: 14. The CDR3 contains 20 residues. The CDR3 DNA reads as TGTGCCAGCAGCACCTACAGGGGGCCTATTCGAAACTCTGGGGCCAACGTCCTGACTTTC. Translating gives CASSTYRGPIRNSGANVLTF.

The chain carries TRBV4-3 and TRBJ1-5, with D uncertain. The CDR3 totals 15 residues. Germline lookup yields CDR1 LGHNA and CDR2 YSLEER. V was clipped by 0 bases and J by 2 bases, with 8 bases between them. The CDR3 is CASSQDGYGNQPQHF. DNA of the CDR3: TGCGCCAGCAGCCAAGATGGGTACGGCAATCAGCCCCAGCATTTT.

The CDR3 protein is CATSSLDPINPGYTF. The DNA for the CDR3 is TGTGCCACCAGCAGCTTAGATCCCATAAATCCAGGCTACACCTTC. This sequence joins TRBV15 and TRBJ1-2; D is undetermined. Trimming removed 3 bases from V and 8 bases from J, with 19 bases in between. This CDR3 is built from 15 residues. Germline V gene data show CDR1 as LNHNV and CDR2 as YYDKDF (reference sequence).

The chain employs TRBV5-1 and TRBJ1-2, with D hard to call. The CDR3 is 12 residues long. Germline values: CDR1 SGHRS, CDR2 YFSETQ. Trimming took 4 bases from V and 8 from J, leaving 12 bases between them. CDR3 residues: CASSPSIGGYTF. DNA of the CDR3: TGCGCCAGCAGCCCAAGCATAGGCGGCTACACCTTC.

As for this clonotype: A clone one base away is much larger, so this may be a read error. The J gene is TRBJ1-1, the V gene TRBV7-2; 8 bases agree with TRBD1. CDR1 SGHTA and CDR2 FQGNSA come from the germline V gene. The ends lost 7 bases at V and 5 bases at J; junction bases unmatched: 9. The CDR3 is made up of 14 amino acids. The CDR3 bases are TGTGCCAGCAACCGAATGGACAGGGTTACTGAAGCTTTCTTT. Amino acid sequence: CASNRMDRVTEAFF.

This clonotype was picked up many times. This chain links TRBV12-3 or TRBV12-4 with TRBJ1-5; the D gene is possibly TRBD1 (6 bases). V was trimmed by 4 bases and J by 7 bases, leaving 17 bases between them. The CDR3 is 15 amino acids. This chain's CDR3 is CASSWTTGSEQPQHF. The CDR3 nucleotides read TGTGCCAGCAGTTGGACGACAGGCTCAGAACAGCCCCAGCATTTT.

V gene TRBV7-9 combines with J gene TRBJ2-2, with D unclear. This CDR3 region has 15 residues. From germline, CDR1 is SEHNR and CDR2 FQNEAQ (reference sequence). Trimming pared 5 bases from V and 1 base from J, leaving 11 bases between. The CDR3 DNA reads TGTGCCAGCAGCCGTGGCAGGCTGAACACCGGGGAGCTGTTTTTT. Translation gives CASSRGRLNTGELFF.

This chain connects TRBV7-2 to TRBJ1-5, with D unresolved. The V gene's germline CDR1 is SGHTA and CDR2 FQGNSA. The germline V and J ends were trimmed by 5 bases and 0 bases, with 11 bases remaining between them. The CDR3 totals 15 residues. Here the CDR3 DNA reads TGTGCCAGCAGCCCCGACACCTATAGCAATCAGCCCCAGCATTTT. As protein: CASSPDTYSNQPQHF. Supplemented by reference TRBV7-2 and TRBJ1-5, the full variable domain reads GAGVSQSPSNKVTEKGKDVELRCDPISGHTALYWYRQSLGQGLEFLIYFQGNSAPDKSGLPSDRFSAERTGGSVSTLTIQRTQQEDSAVYLCASSPDTYSNQPQHFGDGTRLSIL.

J is TRBJ1-6 and V is TRBV7-2; D ambiguous. Germline CDR1 is SGHTA and CDR2 is FQGNSA. V was clipped by 5 bases and J by 9 bases, with 20 bases between them. The CDR3 runs 16 residues. CDR3 amino acids: CASSLIVYGEISPLHF. As DNA, the CDR3 is TGTGCCAGCAGCCTCATTGTGTATGGGGAGATTTCACCCCTCCACTTT.

This clonotype was detected ten times or more. V and J are TRBV12-3 or TRBV12-4 and TRBJ2-7, with D perhaps TRBD1 (6 bases). The CDR3 is 13 residues long. The V end was cut by 8 bases, the J end by 3 bases, with 14 bases between. The CDR3 DNA follows: TGTGCCAGCCGGATACAGGGCGTCTACGAGCAGTACTTC. Protein product: CASRIQGVYEQYF.

This chain joins TRBV29-1 and TRBJ1-2; 7 nucleotides match TRBD1. Germline values: CDR1 SQVTM, CDR2 ANQGSEA. V lost 4 bases, J lost 10 bases, and 3 bases stayed unmatched. The CDR3 runs 10 residues. The chain's CDR3 is CSVVQGVYTF. CDR3 bases: TGCAGCGTTGTGCAGGGGGTCTACACCTTC.

Many counts were recorded for this clonotype. V and J are TRBV11-2 and TRBJ2-7; 8 nucleotides line up with TRBD1. Germline V CDR1 and CDR2: SGHAT, FQNNGV. CDR3 length: 15 residues. V shed 5 bases and J 2 bases; nucleotides not matched to a gene: 8. The CDR3 sequence: CASSPGQGPTYEQYF. CDR3 DNA sequence: TGTGCCAGCAGCCCAGGACAGGGCCCTACCTACGAGCAGTACTTC.

The chain recombines TRBV4-2 with TRBJ2-2; 9 nucleotides agree with TRBD2. J gave up 5 bases and V 0 bases, and 10 bases lay outside the gene matches. The CDR3 contains 18 residues. The V gene's germline CDR1 is LGHNA and CDR2 YNFKEQ. CDR3 nucleotides: TGTGCCAGCAGCCAAGATAGTAGACTAGCGGACAAAACCGGGGAGCTGTTTTTT. This encodes CASSQDSRLADKTGELFF.